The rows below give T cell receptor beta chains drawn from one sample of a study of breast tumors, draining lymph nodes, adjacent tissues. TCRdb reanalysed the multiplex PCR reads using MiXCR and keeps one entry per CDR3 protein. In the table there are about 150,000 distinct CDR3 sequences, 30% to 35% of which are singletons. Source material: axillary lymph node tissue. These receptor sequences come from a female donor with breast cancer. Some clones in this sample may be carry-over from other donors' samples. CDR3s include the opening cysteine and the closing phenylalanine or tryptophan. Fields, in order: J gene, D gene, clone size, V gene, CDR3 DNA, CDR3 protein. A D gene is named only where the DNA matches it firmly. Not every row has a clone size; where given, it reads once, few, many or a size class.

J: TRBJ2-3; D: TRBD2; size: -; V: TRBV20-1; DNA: TGCAGTGCTACCCCGGGGGCGGGGGGCGCTACGCAGTATTTT; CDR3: CSATPGAGGATQYF
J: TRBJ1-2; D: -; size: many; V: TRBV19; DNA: TGTGCCAGTAGTCTCCCCGACAGTAATGGATATGGCTACACCTTC; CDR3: CASSLPDSNGYGYTF
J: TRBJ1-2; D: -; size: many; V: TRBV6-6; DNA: TGTGCCAGCAGTTATAAGACAGTCACTGGCTACACCTTC; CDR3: CASSYKTVTGYTF
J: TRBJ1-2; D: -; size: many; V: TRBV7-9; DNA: TGTGCCAGCAGCTTCGGTCAGGTCTATGGCTACACCTTC; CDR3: CASSFGQVYGYTF
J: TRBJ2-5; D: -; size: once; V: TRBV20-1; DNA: TGCAGTGCTAGTTGGCAGCAAGAGGCCCAGCACTTC; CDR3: CSASWQQEAQHF
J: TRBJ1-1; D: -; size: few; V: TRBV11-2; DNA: TGTGCCAGCACCGTTTCAGGGTTGGGCACTGAAGCTTTCTTT; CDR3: CASTVSGLGTEAFF
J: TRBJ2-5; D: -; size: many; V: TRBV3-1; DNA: TGTGCCAGCAGTCCGGGGACATTACAAGAGACCCAGTACTTC; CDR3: CASSPGTLQETQYF
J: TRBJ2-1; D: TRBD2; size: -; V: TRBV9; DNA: TGTGCCAGCGGACTCCGGGACTACTCCTACAATGAGCAGTTCTTC; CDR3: CASGLRDYSYNEQFF
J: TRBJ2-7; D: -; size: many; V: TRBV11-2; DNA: TGTGCCAGCAGCCTCCAGACTACTTACGAGCAGTACTTC; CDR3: CASSLQTTYEQYF
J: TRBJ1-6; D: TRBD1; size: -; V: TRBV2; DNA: TGTGCCAGCAGGTCGACAGGGATTGGTTCACCCCTCCACTTT; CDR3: CASRSTGIGSPLHF
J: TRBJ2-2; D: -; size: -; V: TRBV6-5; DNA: TGTGCCAGCAGTCACGTTTGGACAGCGAACACCGGGGAGCTGTTTTTT; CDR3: CASSHVWTANTGELFF
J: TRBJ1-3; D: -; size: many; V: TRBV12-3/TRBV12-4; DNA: TGTGCCAGCAGTCCCGGGGGCCTCAGGAGGCAGGGGTCTGGAAACACCATATATTTT; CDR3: CASSPGGLRRQGSGNTIYF
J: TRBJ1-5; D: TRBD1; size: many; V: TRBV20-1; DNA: TGCAGTGCTAAATCCGGGACAGGGGACCAGCCCCAGCATTTT; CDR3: CSAKSGTGDQPQHF
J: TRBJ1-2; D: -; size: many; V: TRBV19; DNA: TGTGCCAGTAATCTAGGGCCGGTAGCGAGGGGCTACACCTTC; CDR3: CASNLGPVARGYTF
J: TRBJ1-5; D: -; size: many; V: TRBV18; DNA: TGTGCCAGCTCACCAGACCCGGGGCAGCCCCAGCATTTT; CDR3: CASSPDPGQPQHF
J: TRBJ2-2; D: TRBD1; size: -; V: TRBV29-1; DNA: TGCAGCGCCCTCAGGGGGACCAGAAACACCGGGGAGCTGTTTTTT; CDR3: CSALRGTRNTGELFF
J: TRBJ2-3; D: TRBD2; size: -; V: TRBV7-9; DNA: TGTGCCAGCAGCACCGGGACTAGCGGGGGGGGAAGCACAGATACGCAGTATTTT; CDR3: CASSTGTSGGGSTDTQYF
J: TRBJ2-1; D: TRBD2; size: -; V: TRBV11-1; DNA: TGTGCCAGCAGCAACAGGACTAGCGGGGGGTATGGGCAGTTCTTC; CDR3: CASSNRTSGGYGQFF
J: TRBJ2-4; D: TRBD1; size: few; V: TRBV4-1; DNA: TGCGCCAGCAGCCAATTGGACAGGGGGACGAAGGCCAAAAACATTCAGTACTTC; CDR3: CASSQLDRGTKAKNIQYF
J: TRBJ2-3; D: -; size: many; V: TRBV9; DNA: TGTGCCAGCAGCAGTCCAGGCACAGATACGCAGTATTTT; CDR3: CASSSPGTDTQYF
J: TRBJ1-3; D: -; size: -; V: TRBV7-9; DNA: TGTGCCAGCAGCTTAATCTTCTCTGGAAACACCATATATTTT; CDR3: CASSLIFSGNTIYF
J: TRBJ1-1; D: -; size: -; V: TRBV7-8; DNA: TGTGCCAGCAGCTTAGTAAGGAGTTCGAACACTGAAGCTTTCTTT; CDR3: CASSLVRSSNTEAFF
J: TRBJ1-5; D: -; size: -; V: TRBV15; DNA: TGTGCCACCAGCAGAGGGCTGGGCAATCAGCCCCAGCATTTT; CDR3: CATSRGLGNQPQHF
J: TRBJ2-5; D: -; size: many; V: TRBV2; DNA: TGTGCCGGACAAGGGGAAAGCGCCCAAGAGACCCAGTACTTC; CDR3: CAGQGESAQETQYF